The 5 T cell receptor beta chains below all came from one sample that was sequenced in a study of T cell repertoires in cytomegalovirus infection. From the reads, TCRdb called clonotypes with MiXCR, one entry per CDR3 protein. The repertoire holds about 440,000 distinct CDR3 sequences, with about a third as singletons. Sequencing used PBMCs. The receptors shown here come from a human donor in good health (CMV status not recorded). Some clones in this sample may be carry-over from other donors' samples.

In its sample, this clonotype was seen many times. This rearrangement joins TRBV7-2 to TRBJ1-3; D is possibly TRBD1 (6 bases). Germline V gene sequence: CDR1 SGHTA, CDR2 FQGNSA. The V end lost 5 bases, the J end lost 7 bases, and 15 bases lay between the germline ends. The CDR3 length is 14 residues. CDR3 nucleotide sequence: TGTGCCAGCAGCCCCCGGGGGCCACAGAACACCATATATTTT. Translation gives CASSPRGPQNTIYF.

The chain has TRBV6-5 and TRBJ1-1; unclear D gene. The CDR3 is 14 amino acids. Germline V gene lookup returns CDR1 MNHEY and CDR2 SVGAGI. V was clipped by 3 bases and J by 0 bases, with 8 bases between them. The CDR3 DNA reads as TGTGCCAGCAGTTATCACAGCTTGAACACTGAAGCTTTCTTT. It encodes CASSYHSLNTEAFF.

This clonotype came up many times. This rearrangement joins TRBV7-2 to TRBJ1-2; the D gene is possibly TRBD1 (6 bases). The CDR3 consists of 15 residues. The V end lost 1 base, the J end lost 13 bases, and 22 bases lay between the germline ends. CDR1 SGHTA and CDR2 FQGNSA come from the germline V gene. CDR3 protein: CASSLGGGRTAFGTF. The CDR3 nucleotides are TGTGCCAGCAGCTTAGGGGGGGGCAGGACGGCTTTTGGCACCTTC.

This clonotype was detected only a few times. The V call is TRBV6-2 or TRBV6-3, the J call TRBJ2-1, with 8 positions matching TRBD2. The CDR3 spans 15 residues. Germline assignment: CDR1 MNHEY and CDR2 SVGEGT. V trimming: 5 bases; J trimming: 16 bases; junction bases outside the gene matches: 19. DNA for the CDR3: TGTGCCAGCAGTCCGACCGGGACTAGTAGGGACACTAATTTCTTC. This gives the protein CASSPTGTSRDTNFF.

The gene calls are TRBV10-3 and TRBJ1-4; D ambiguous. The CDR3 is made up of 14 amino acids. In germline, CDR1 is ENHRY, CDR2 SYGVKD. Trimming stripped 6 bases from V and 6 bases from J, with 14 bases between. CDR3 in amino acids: CAISPGWVDEKLFF. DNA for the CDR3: TGTGCCATCAGCCCCGGGTGGGTGGATGAAAAACTGTTTTTT.